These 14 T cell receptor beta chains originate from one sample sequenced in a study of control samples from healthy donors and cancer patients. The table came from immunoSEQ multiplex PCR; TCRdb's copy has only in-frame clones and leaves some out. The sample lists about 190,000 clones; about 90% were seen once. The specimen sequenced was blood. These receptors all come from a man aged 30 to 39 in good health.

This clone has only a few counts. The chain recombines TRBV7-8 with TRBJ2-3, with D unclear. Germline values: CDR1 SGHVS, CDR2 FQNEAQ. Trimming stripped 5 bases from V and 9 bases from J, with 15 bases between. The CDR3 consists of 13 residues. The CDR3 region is CASSQFEAKTQYF. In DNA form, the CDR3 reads TGTGCCAGCAGCCAATTCGAGGCTAAGACGCAGTATTTT.

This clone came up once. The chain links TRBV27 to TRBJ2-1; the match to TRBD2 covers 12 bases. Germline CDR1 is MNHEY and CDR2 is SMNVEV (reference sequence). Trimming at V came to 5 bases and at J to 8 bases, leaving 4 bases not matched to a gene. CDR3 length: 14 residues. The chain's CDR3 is CASSTSGGFHEQFF. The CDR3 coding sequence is TGTGCCAGCAGTACTAGCGGGGGGTTCCATGAGCAGTTCTTC.

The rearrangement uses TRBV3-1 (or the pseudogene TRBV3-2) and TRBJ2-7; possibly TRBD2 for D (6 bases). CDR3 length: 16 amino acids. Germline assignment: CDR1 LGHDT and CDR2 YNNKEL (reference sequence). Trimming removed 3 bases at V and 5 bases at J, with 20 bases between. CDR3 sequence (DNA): TGTGCCAGCAGCCAGGGCGGGGTTACGAGGGCGGACGAGCAGTACTTC. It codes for CASSQGGVTRADEQYF.

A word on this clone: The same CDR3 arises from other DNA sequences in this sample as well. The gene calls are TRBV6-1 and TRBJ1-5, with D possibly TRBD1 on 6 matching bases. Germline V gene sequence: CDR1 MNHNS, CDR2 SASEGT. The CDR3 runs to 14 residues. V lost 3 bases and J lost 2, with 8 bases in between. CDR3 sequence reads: CASSEAGGNQPQHF. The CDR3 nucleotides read TGTGCCAGCAGTGAGGCAGGGGGCAATCAGCCCCAGCATTTT.

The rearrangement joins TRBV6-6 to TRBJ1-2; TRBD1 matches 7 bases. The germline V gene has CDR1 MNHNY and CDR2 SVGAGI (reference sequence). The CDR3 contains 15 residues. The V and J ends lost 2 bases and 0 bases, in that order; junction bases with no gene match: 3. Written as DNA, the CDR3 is TGTGCCAGCAGTTACACAGGGGACCCTAACTATGGCTACACCTTC. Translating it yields CASSYTGDPNYGYTF.

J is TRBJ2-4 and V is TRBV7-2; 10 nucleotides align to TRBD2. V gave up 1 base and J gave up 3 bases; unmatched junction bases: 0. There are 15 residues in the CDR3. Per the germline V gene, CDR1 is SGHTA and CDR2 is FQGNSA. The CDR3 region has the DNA TGTGCCAGCAGCTTAGTAGCGGGGGGCAAAAACATTCAGTACTTC. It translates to CASSLVAGGKNIQYF.

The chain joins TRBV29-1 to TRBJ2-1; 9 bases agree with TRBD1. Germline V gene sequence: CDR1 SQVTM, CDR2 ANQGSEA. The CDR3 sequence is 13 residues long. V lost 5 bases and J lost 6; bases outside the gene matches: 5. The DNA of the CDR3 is TGCAGCGTTCTCGGGACAGGGTCCAATGAGCAGTTCTTC. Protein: CSVLGTGSNEQFF.

Written as DNA, the CDR3 is TGTGCCATCAGTGGGACCAATTTGAACACTGAAGCTTTCTTT. This sequence encodes CAISGTNLNTEAFF. The chain is built from TRBV10-3 and TRBJ1-1; D gene uncertain. V was cut by 4 bases and J by 0 bases, with 9 bases left in between. This CDR3 comprises 14 residues. From germline, CDR1 is ENHRY and CDR2 SYGVKD.

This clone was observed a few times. The CDR3 loop reads CASSRTGGREAFF. The CDR3 DNA sequence: TGTGCCAGCAGCCGGACAGGGGGCAGAGAAGCTTTCTTT. The J gene is TRBJ1-1, the V gene TRBV5-4; 11 bases align to TRBD1. Trimming cost V 4 bases and J 8 bases; bases outside gene matches: 4. CDR1 and CDR2 from the germline V gene are SGHNT and YYREEE (reference sequence). The CDR3 contains 13 residues.

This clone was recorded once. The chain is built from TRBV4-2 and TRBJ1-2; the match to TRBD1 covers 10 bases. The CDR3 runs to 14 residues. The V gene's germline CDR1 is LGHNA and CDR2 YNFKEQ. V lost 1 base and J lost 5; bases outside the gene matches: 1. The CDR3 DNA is TGTGCCAGCAGCCAAGGGGACAGGGGATATGGCTACACCTTC. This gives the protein CASSQGDRGYGYTF.

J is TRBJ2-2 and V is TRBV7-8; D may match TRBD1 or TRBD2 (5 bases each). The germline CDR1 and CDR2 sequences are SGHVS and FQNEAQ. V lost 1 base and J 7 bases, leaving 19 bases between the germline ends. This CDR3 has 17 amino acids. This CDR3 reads CASSLERVGVRGGELFF. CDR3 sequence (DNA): TGTGCCAGCAGCTTAGAACGTGTGGGCGTGAGGGGCGGGGAGCTGTTTTTT.

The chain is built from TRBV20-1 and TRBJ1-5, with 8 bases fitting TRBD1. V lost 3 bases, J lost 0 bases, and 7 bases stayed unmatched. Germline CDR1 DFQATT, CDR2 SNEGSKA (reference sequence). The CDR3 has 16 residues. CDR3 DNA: TGCAGTGCTAGTCGGACAGGGATCTATAGCAATCAGCCCCAGCATTTT. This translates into CSASRTGIYSNQPQHF.

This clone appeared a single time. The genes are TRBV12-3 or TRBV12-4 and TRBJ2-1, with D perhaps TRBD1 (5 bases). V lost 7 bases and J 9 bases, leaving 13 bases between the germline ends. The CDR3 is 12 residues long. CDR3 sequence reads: CASKDDQGEQFF. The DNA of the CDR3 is TGTGCCAGCAAAGACGACCAGGGTGAGCAGTTCTTC.

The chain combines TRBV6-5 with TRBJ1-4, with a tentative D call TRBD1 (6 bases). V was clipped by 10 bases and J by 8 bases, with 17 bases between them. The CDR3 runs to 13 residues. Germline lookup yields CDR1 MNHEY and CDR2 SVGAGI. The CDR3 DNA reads TGTGCCACGTCAGGGAGGGGGGGGGAAAAACTGTTTTTT. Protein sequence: CATSGRGGEKLFF.